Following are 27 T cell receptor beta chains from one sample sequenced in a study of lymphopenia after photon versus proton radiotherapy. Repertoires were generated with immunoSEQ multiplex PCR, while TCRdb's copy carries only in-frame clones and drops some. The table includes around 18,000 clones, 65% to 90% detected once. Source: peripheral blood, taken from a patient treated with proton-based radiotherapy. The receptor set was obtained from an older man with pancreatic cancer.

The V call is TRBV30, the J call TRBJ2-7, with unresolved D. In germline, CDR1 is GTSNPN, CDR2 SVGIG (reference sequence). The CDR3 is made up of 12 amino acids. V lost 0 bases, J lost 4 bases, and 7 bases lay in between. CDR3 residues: CAWSVVRYEQYF. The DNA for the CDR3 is TGTGCCTGGAGTGTTGTAAGGTACGAGCAGTACTTC. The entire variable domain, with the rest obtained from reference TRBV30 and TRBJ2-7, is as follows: SQTIHQWPATLVQPVGSPLSLECTVEGTSNPNLYWYRQAAGRGLQLLFYSVGIGQISSEVPQNLSASRPQDRQFILSSKKLLLSDSGFYLCAWSVVRYEQYFGPGTRLTVT.

CDR3 nucleotide sequence: TGTGCCAGTAGTATGGCCAGAGATACGCAGTATTTT. Amino acids: CASSMARDTQYF. V and J are TRBV19 and TRBJ2-3; no firm D call. V gave up 3 bases and J gave up 5 bases, with 6 bases separating them. Germline CDR1 reads LNHDA; CDR2 reads SQIVND (reference sequence). CDR3 length equals 12 residues.

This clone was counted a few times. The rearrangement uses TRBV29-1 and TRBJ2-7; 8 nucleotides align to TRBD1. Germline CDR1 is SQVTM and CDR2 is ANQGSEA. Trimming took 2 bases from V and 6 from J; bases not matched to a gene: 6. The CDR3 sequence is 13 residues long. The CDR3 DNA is TGCAGCGTTGAAATTGTACAGGGGGTCGAGCAGTACTTC. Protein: CSVEIVQGVEQYF.

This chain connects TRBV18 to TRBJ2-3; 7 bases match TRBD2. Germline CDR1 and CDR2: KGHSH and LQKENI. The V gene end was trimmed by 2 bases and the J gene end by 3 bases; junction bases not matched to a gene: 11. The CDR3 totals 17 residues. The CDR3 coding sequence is TGTGCCAGCTCACCAAATGGGGCGGGAGAGGAGACAGATACGCAGTATTTT. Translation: CASSPNGAGEETDTQYF. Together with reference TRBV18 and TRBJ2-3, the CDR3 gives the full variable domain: NAGVMQNPRHLVRRRGQEARLRCSPMKGHSHVYWYRQLPEEGLKFMVYLQKENIIDESGMPKERFSAEFPKEGPSILRIQQVVRGDSAAYFCASSPNGAGEETDTQYFGPGTRLTVL.

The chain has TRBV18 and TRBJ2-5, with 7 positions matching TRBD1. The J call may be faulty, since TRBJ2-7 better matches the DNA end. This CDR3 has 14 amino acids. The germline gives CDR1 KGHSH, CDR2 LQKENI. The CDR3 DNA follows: TGTGCCAGCTCACACGGGACAGCTTCGTACGAGCAGTACTTC. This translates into CASSHGTASYEQYF.

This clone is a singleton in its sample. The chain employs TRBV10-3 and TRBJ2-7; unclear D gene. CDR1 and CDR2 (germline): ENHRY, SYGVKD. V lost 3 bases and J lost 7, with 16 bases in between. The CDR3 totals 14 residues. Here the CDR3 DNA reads TGTGCCATCAGTGACCTCGGCACCGTTAAGGAGCAGTACTTC. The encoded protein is CAISDLGTVKEQYF.

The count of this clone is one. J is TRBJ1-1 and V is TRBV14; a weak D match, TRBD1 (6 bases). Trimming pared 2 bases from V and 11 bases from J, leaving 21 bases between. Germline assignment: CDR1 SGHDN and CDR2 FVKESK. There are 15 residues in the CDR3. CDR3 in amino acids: CASSQYGGGPGRAFF. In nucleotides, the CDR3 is TGTGCCAGCAGCCAATACGGAGGGGGACCCGGTCGGGCTTTCTTT.

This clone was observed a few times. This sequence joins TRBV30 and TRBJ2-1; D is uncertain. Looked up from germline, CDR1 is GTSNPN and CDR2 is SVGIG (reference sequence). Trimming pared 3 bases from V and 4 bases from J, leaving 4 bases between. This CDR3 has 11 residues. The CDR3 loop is CAWSGYNEQFF. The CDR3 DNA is TGTGCCTGGAGCGGGTACAATGAGCAGTTCTTC.

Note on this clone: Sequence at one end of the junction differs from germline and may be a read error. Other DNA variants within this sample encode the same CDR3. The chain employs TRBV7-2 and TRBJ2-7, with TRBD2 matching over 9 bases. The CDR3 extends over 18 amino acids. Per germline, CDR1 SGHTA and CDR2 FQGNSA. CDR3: CASSLGRAGGIRIYEQYF. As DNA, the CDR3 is TGTGCCAGTAGCTTAGGTCGAGCGGGAGGTATAAGAATCTACGAGCAGTACTTC.

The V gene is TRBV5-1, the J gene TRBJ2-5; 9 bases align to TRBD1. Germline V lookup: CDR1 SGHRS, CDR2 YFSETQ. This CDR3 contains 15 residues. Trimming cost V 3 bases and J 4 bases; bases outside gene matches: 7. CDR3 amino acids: CASSSIGTGRETQYF. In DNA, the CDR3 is TGCGCCAGCAGCTCTATCGGGACAGGGAGAGAGACCCAGTACTTC.

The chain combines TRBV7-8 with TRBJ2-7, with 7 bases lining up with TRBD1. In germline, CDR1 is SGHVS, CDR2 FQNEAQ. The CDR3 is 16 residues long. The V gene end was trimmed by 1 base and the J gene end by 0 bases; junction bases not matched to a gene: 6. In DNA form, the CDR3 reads TGTGCCAGCAGCTTAGGTAGGACAGGTCACTCCTACGAGCAGTACTTC. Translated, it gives CASSLGRTGHSYEQYF.

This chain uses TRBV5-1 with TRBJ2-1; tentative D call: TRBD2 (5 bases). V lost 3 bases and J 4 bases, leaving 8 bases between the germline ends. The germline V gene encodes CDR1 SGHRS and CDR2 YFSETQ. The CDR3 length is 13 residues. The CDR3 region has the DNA TGCGCCAGCAGCTCAGTAGCGTACAATGAGCAGTTCTTC. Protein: CASSSVAYNEQFF.

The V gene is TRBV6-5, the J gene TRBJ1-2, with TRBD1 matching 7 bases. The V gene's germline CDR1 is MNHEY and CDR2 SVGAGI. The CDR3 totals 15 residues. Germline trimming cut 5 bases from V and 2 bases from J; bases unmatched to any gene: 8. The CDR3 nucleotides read TGTGCCAGCAGTCAACCTCGACAGGGCAACTATGGCTACACCTTC. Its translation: CASSQPRQGNYGYTF.

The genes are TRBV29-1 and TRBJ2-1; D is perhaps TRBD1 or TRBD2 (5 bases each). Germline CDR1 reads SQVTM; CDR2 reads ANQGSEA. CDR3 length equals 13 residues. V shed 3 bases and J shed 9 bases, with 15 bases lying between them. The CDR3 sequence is CSVENPGGTEQFF. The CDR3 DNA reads TGCAGCGTTGAGAACCCTGGGGGTACTGAGCAGTTCTTC.

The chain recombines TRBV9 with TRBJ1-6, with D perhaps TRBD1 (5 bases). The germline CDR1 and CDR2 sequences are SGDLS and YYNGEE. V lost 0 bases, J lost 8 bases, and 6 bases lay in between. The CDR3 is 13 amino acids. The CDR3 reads CASSVVGDSPLHF. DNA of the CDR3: TGTGCCAGCAGCGTAGTGGGGGATTCACCCCTCCACTTT. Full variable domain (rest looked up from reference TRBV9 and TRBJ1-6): DSGVTQTPKHLITATGQRVTLRCSPRSGDLSVYWYQQSLDQGLQFLIQYYNGEERAKGNILERFSAQQFPDLHSELNLSSLELGDSALYFCASSVVGDSPLHFGNGTRLTVT.

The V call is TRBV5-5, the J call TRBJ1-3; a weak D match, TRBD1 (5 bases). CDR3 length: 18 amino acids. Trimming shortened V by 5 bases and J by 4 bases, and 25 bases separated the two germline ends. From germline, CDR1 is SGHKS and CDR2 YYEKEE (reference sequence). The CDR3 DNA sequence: TGTGCCAGCAGACCTGCTGGGTTCAGGGAGAACTTGGGAAACACCATATATTTT. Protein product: CASRPAGFRENLGNTIYF.

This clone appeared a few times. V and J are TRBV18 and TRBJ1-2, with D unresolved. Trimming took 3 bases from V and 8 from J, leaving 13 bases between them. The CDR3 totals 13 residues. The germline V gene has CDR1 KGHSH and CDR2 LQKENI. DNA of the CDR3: TGTGCCAGCTCACCGGAACAGCTCACCGGCTACACCTTC. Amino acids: CASSPEQLTGYTF.

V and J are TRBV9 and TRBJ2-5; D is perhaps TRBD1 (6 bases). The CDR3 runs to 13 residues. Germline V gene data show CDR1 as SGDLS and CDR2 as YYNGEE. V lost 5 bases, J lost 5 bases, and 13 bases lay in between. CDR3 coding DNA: TGTGCCAGCAGTTTGGGGGCGGAGGAGACCCAGTACTTC. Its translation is CASSLGAEETQYF. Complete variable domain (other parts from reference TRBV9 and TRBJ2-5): DSGVTQTPKHLITATGQRVTLRCSPRSGDLSVYWYQQSLDQGLQFLIQYYNGEERAKGNILERFSAQQFPDLHSELNLSSLELGDSALYFCASSLGAEETQYFGPGTRLLVL.

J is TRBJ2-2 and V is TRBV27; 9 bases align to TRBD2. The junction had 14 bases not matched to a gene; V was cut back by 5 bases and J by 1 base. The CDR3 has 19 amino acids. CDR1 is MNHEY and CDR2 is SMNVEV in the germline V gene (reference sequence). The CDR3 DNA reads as TGTGCCAGCAGTCTTAGGGGACTAGCCAGTCGGATGAACACCGGGGAGCTGTTTTTT. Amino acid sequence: CASSLRGLASRMNTGELFF.

DNA of the CDR3: TGTGCCAGCAGTTTGCAGTCTGGGGGCAATCAGCCCCAGCATTTT. Encoded protein: CASSLQSGGNQPQHF. The chain is built from TRBV2 and TRBJ1-5, with no clear D. Trimming stripped 5 bases from V and 2 bases from J, with 13 bases between. Germline CDR1 is SNHLY and CDR2 is FYNNEI. This CDR3 has 15 residues.

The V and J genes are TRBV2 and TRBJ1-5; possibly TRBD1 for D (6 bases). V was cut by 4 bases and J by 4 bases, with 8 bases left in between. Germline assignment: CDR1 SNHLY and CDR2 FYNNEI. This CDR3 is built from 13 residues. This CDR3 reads CASSVQGNQPQHF. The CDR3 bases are TGTGCCAGCAGTGTTCAGGGGAATCAGCCCCAGCATTTT.

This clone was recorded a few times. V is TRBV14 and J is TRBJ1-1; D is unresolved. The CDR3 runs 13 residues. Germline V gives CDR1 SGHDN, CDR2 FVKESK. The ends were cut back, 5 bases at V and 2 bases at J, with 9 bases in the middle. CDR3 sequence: CASSISLNTEAFF. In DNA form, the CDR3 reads TGTGCCAGCAGCATCTCCCTAAACACTGAAGCTTTCTTT.

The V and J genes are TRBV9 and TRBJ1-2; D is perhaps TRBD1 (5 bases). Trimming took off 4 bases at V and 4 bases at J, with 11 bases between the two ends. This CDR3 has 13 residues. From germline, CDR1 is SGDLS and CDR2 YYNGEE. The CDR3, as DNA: TGTGCCAGCAGCTCGGGGGTAAGCTATGGCTACACCTTC. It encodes CASSSGVSYGYTF.

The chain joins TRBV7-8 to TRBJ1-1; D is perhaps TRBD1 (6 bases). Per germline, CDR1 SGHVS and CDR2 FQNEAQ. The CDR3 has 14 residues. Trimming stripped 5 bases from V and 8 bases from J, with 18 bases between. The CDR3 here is CASSVWGARTEAFF. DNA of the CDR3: TGTGCCAGCAGCGTCTGGGGGGCTCGAACAGAAGCTTTCTTT.

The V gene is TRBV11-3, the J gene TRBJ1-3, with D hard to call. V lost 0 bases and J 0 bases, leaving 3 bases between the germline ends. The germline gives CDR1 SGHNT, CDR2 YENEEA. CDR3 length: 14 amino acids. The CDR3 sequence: CASSLDSSGNTIYF. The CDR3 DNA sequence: TGTGCCAGCAGCTTAGACAGCTCTGGAAACACCATATATTTT. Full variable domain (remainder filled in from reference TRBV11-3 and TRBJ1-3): EAGVVQSPRYKIIEKKQPVAFWCNPISGHNTLYWYLQNLGQGPELLIRYENEEAVDDSQLPKDRFSAERLKGVDSTLKIQPAELGDSAVYLCASSLDSSGNTIYFGEGSWLTVV.

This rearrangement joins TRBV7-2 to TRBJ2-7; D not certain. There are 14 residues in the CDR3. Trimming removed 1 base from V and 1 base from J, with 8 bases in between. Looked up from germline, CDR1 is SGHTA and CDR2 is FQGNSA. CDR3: CASSLVELSYEQYF. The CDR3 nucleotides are TGTGCCAGCAGCTTAGTCGAGCTTTCCTACGAGCAGTACTTC.

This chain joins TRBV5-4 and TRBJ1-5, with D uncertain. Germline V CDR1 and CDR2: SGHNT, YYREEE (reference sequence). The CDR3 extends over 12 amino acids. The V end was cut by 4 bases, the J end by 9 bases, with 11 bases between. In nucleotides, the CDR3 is TGTGCCAGCAGCGTTAGTCCAGGGCCCCAGCATTTT. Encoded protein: CASSVSPGPQHF.